This T cell receptor (beta chain) was sequenced during a study of blood T cell repertoires in COVID-19 (TCRdb year 2020). Regarding the research as a whole: Collaborator samples came from the United States, Italy and Spain and covered acute and convalescent phases of COVID-19. The sample metadata nearly always contained a de-identified subject ID, COVID-19 status, age in years and sex. A freely available public database, intended as a resource for researchers studying the immune response to SARS-CoV-2, is where the repertoires were released. The dataset comprised deeply sampled blood TCRbeta repertoires from subjects exposed to, actively infected with, or recovered from COVID-19. Where HLA class I and class II types were available, the types were taken from metadata supplied by the sample provider, not from assay-based typing. The material from the prospective study consisted of cDNA or gDNA derived from T cells, B-cell-depleted T cells, or PBMCs. Samples were obtained from the ongoing ImmuneRACE study (first 160 participants) and from 1,254 subjects provided by 6 global collaborators.

Participants in the prospective study were aged roughly 18 to 100 years, lived in 20 to 30 United States geographic areas, and enrolled through a virtual design. In the prospective study, cohorts were assigned on the basis of participant-reported clinical history obtained from a screening survey and a study questionnaire. Recovered participants in ImmuneRACE Cohort 3 were defined by two consecutive negative NP/OP PCR tests, clearance by a healthcare professional, or resolution of symptoms. Each participant in the prospective study had whole blood, serum and a nasopharyngeal or oropharyngeal swab collected by mobile phlebotomists. Participants in the prospective study had the option to provide additional blood draws and questionnaires over a roughly 2-month period. Prospective study blood samples were shipped either frozen or at room temperature before DNA extraction. Results and caveats for the whole study, not just this receptor: How much clinical and demographic metadata was included differed by source and by participant, and the metadata was provided uncurated.

Comments on this clone: The antigen it binds to is not known. Base qualities were left out, and no much larger clone turns up one base away.

CDR1 and CDR2, per the germline V gene, are MNHEY and SVGAGI. V is reduced by 7 bases and J by 4 bases, leaving a spacing of 13 bases between them. The CDR3 has 13 amino acids, counting the end cysteine and phenylalanine. Only CDR3 DNA remains: 39 bases, in frame from the first base. TCRbeta CDR3 regions were amplified from genomic DNA by means of the immunoSEQ Assay, a bias-controlled multiplex PCR. Per the source publication's procedure: The number of nucleated cells in each sample was estimated by amplification of reference gene primers within the assay. To quantify the absolute abundance of each unique TCRbeta CDR3 rearrangement, sequence reads were collapsed and filtered. For each sample, productive Simpson clonality was calculated by taking the square root of Simpson's diversity index across productive rearrangements. What TCRdb holds here is the immuneACCESS table cut down to in-frame rearrangements. Part of the clones is not present; checked against another copy, under half of the missing clones reflect an unresolved V gene, and the others are unexplained. V and J calls and clone size are copied from that table; D and trimming were computed from the DNA. The sample has about 46,000 clones on record, 70% to 90% of them singletons. The ten biggest clones cover under 4% of the sample.

Recombination linked TRBV6-5 to TRBJ1-2; no D segment can be confidently identified. The sequencing sample was made of PBMCs or T cells enriched from blood (not recorded which). The TCR originated in a woman aged 45-59 years who had recovered from COVID-19. The CDR3 protein: CASIAASVYGYTF. The bases read TGTGCCAGCATCGCAGCGTCAGTCTATGGCTACACCTTC.